This TCR beta chain was obtained from a study of memory CD8 T cells in hepatitis C reinfection. For the study at large: Reinfection meant HCV RNA positivity after two negatives ≥60 days apart. Whole-study results and caveats: Four to six donors were too few for definitive public clonotype conclusions.

Worth noting for this clone: Its antigen is undetermined.

Generated by immunoSEQ multiplex PCR, the TCRdb table keeps only in-frame clones and is missing some. The sample records about 50,000 clones, roughly 89% being singletons. The time point is: late/post reinfection, 12 to 24 weeks after detection. No in vitro expansion preceded TCR sequencing of the sorted cells. Donors came from people who inject drugs enrolled in HEPCO, Canada. Total naive CD8 T cells were sorted as viable CD3+ CD8+ CD45RO- cells from two donors. V dropped 4 bases and J dropped 2 bases, with 17 bases sitting between them. Germline assignment: CDR1 SGHRS and CDR2 YFSETQ. This CDR3 has 16 residues.

The clonotype was recovered from a man between 18 and 35 years old with hepatitis C virus infection. The rearrangement joins TRBV5-1 to TRBJ2-3; possible D gene TRBD2, 7 bases. The sequenced material came from naive CD8+ T cells sorted from blood. The CDR3 DNA sequence: TGCGCCAGCAGCCCAGGGGACTACCTGACCACAGATACGCAGTATTTT. Translating it yields CASSPGDYLTTDTQYF.